This TCR beta chain was obtained from a study of shared clonotypes between healthy human individuals. Turning to the study itself: Three plates were used per donor for CD4 naive, three for CD4 memory, two for CD8 naive and one for CD8 memory. Study-level points and caveats: An anticipated effect of sequencing depth on clonotype sharing among donors was recognized.

An even split of each subset's genomic DNA across several immunoSEQ plates was performed. Method: immunoSEQ multiplex PCR; TCRdb's copy keeps in-frame clones and lacks some. Among about 2.3 million clones listed, more than 80% were seen once. Trimming removed 4 bases from V and 4 bases from J, with 11 bases in between. CDR3 size: 14 residues. Germline loops: CDR1 SGHRS, CDR2 YFSETQ. For this clone: Its cognate antigen is unknown.

Each sample came from a Caucasian adult donor living in Nashville, Tennessee. This receptor was taken from a man younger than 30 in good health. Some clones in this sample may be carry-over from other donors' samples. The rearrangement joins TRBV5-1 to TRBJ1-4; no clear D. Sequencing used naive CD4+ T cells from PBMCs. Stated subset: CD45RA+ positively selected. The CDR3 bases are TGCGCCAGCAGCCTTCGGCAGAATAATGAAAAACTGTTTTTT. This codes for CASSLRQNNEKLFF.